The entry that follows covers one T cell receptor beta chain sequence. In the original workflow: Amplifying reference gene primers gave estimates of nucleated cell counts. Repertoires were generated with immunoSEQ multiplex PCR, while TCRdb's copy carries only in-frame clones and drops some. V, J and clone size are taken as reported in that table, and D and trimming were inferred from the DNA itself. The sample records approximately 320,000 clones, about 90% being singletons. Seattle patients were enrolled during active infection and followed longitudinally. The CDR3 has 15 amino acids. The trim removed 10 bases at V and 7 bases at J, leaving 16 bases unmatched. CDR1 and CDR2 from the germline V gene are MDHEN and SYDVKM. The data originate from a study of blood T cell repertoires in COVID-19. Study-level information: There were acute and convalescent COVID-19 samples, and they came from the United States, Italy and Spain. The analysed material was cDNA or gDNA that came from T cells, B-cell-depleted T cells, or PBMCs.

What was sequenced was peripheral blood. V gene TRBV28 combines with J gene TRBJ1-5; the match to TRBD1 covers 7 bases. The receptor was derived from a woman younger than 45 with COVID-19, enrolled during active disease. CDR3 DNA: TGTGCCACTTCGAGGGGGCGCATGATCGGCCAGCCCCAGCATTTT. Amino acid sequence: CATSRGRMIGQPQHF. The whole variable domain, remainder taken from reference TRBV28 and TRBJ1-5, is DVKVTQSSRYLVKRTGEKVFLECVQDMDHENMFWYRQDPGLGLRLIYFSYDVKMKEKGDIPEGYSVSREKKERFSLILESASTNQTSMYLCATSRGRMIGQPQHFGDGTRLSIL.